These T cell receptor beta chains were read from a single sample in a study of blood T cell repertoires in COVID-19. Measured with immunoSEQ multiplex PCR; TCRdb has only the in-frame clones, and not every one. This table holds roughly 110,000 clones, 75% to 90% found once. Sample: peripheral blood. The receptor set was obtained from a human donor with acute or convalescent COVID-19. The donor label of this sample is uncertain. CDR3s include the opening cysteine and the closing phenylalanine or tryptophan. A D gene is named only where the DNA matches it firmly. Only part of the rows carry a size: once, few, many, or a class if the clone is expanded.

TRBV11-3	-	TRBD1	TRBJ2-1	CASSLSYRGVPYNEQFF	TGTGCCAGCAGCTTAAGTTACAGGGGCGTTCCTTACAATGAGCAGTTCTTC
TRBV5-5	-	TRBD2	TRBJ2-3	CASSWGLGLAKTTDTQYF	TGTGCCAGCAGCTGGGGGTTGGGACTAGCGAAAACCACAGATACGCAGTATTTT
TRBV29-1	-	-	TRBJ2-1	CSVSNLVGPYNEQFF	TGCAGCGTTAGCAATCTTGTGGGCCCCTACAATGAGCAGTTCTTC
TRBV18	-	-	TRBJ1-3	CASSKGPGSGNTIYF	TGTGCCAGCTCGAAGGGGCCTGGATCAGGAAACACCATATATTTT
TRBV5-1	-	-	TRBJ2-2	CASSLAPKSTGELFF	TGCGCCAGCAGCTTGGCCCCAAAGAGCACCGGGGAGCTGTTTTTT
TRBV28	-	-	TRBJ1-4	CASSPYLQATNEKLFF	TGTGCCAGCAGTCCCTACTTACAGGCAACTAATGAAAAACTGTTTTTT
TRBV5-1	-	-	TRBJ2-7	CASSFGSESYEQYF	TGCGCCAGCAGCTTTGGGTCGGAGTCCTACGAGCAGTACTTC
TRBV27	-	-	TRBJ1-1	CASSPPGGGRTEAFF	TGTGCCAGCAGTCCGCCGGGGGGGGGTCGCACTGAAGCTTTCTTT
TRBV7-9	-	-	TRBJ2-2	CASSPRAVVSGELFF	TGTGCCAGCAGCCCCCGCGCGGTTGTCTCTGGGGAGCTGTTTTTT
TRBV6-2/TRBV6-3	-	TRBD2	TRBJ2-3	CASSSRGGSTDTQYF	TGTGCCAGCAGTTCCCGGGGGGGTAGCACAGATACGCAGTATTTT
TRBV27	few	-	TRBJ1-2	CASSPQGSYGYTF	TGTGCCAGCAGCCCACAGGGTAGCTATGGCTACACCTTC
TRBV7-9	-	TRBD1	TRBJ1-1	CASSNTGGSTEAFF	TGTGCCAGCAGCAATACAGGGGGGAGCACTGAAGCTTTCTTT
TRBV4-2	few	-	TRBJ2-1	CASSQGEFNNEQFF	TGTGCCAGCAGCCAAGGAGAGTTTAACAATGAGCAGTTCTTC
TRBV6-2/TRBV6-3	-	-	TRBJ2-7	CASSSTGFTYEQYF	TGTGCCAGCAGTTCTACAGGGTTCACCTACGAGCAGTACTTC
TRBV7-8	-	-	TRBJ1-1	CASSFSGVAFF	TGTGCCAGCAGCTTTTCAGGGGTAGCTTTCTTT
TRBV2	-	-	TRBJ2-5	CASSELGGKETQYF	TGTGCCAGCAGTGAATTAGGGGGTAAAGAGACCCAGTACTTC
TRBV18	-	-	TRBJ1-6	CASSPTGALNSPLHF	TGTGCCAGCTCACCAACAGGAGCCCTAAATTCACCCCTCCACTTT
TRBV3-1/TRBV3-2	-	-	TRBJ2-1	CASSQIPLDYRGQFF	TGTGCCAGCAGCCAGATCCCCCTGGACTACCGGGGCCAGTTCTTC
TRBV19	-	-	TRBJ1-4	CASRGTRNPVNEKLFF	TGTGCCAGCCGGGGGACGCGCAACCCCGTTAATGAAAAACTGTTTTTT
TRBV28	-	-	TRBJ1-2	CASSALSGNYGYTF	TGTGCCAGCAGTGCACTGTCTGGTAACTATGGCTACACCTTC
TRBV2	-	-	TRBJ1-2	CASSENGFGYTF	TGTGCCAGCAGTGAAAATGGCTTTGGCTACACCTTC
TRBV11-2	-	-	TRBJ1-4	CASSQLDSPNEKLFF	TGTGCCAGCAGCCAATTAGACAGTCCTAATGAAAAACTGTTTTTT
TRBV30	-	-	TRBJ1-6	CAWREDLGYNSPLHF	TGTGCCTGGAGGGAGGACCTAGGGTATAATTCACCCCTCCACTTT
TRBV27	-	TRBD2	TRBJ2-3	CASSVAGGLSTDTQYF	TGTGCCAGCAGTGTGGCGGGGGGCCTTAGCACAGATACGCAGTATTTT
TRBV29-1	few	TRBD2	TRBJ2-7	CSVRGIGRLAGSLQVDEQYF	TGCAGCGTTCGGGGTATCGGTCGACTAGCGGGATCCCTTCAGGTTGACGAGCAGTACTTC
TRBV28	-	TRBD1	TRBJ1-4	CAISKGQQREKLFF	TGTGCCATCAGTAAGGGACAGCAAAGAGAAAAACTGTTTTTT
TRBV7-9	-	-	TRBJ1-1	CASSQGRHLNTEAFF	TGTGCCAGCAGCCAGGGAAGACATTTGAACACTGAAGCTTTCTTT
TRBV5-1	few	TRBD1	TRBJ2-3	CASSLAWGQGGAGTDTQYF	TGCGCCAGCAGCTTGGCCTGGGGACAGGGTGGGGCCGGCACAGATACGCAGTATTTT
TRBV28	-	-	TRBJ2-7	CASSSHGGVRKQYF	TGTGCCAGCAGTTCTCACGGAGGGGTAAGAAAGCAGTACTTC
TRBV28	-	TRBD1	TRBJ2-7	CASTLGAGQGIYEQYF	TGTGCCAGCACCCTTGGGGCGGGACAGGGTATCTACGAGCAGTACTTC
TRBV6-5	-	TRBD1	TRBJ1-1	CASSSQGLQAFF	TGTGCCAGCAGTTCACAGGGGCTTCAAGCTTTCTTT
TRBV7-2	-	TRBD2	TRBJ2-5	CASNLAGVPGETQYF	TGTGCCAGCAACCTAGCGGGAGTTCCGGGAGAGACCCAGTACTTC
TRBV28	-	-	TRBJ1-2	CASSSLMGYTF	TGTGCCAGCAGTTCCCTAATGGGCTACACCTTC
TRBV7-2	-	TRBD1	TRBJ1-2	CASSLASGGWDGYTF	TGTGCCAGCAGCTTAGCGTCAGGGGGCTGGGATGGCTACACCTTC
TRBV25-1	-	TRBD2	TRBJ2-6	CASSESGGPSGGANVLTF	TGTGCCAGCAGTGAATCGGGGGGGCCCAGTGGAGGGGCCAACGTCCTGACTTTC
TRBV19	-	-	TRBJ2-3	CASNRDGGNTDTQYF	TGTGCCAGTAATCGGGATGGCGGGAACACAGATACGCAGTATTTT
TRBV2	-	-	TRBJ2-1	CASSPGGDNEQFF	TGTGCCAGCAGTCCCGGCGGGGACAATGAGCAGTTCTTC
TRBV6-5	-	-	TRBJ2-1	CASSPLRYNEQFF	TGTGCCAGCAGCCCGCTCAGGTACAATGAGCAGTTCTTC
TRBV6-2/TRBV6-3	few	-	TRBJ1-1	CASSYPSTEAFF	TGTGCCAGCAGTTACCCGAGCACTGAAGCTTTCTTT
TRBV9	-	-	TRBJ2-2	CASSVLAGPKNANTGELFF	TGTGCCAGCAGCGTATTGGCTGGCCCAAAGAACGCGAACACCGGGGAGCTGTTTTTT
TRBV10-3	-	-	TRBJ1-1	CAISGGNTEAFF	TGTGCCATCAGTGGCGGGAACACTGAAGCTTTCTTT
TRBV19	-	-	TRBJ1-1	CASSLSGNTEAFF	TGTGCCAGTTCCCTGAGCGGGAACACTGAAGCTTTCTTT
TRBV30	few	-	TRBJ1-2	CAWSDSGVIGYTF	TGTGCCTGGAGTGACTCAGGGGTGATTGGCTACACCTTC
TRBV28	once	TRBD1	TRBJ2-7	CASREGTGGADEQYF	TGTGCCAGCAGAGAAGGGACAGGGGGCGCTGACGAGCAGTACTTC
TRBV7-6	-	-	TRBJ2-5	CASSSPQRASQETQYF	TGTGCCAGCAGCTCCCCCCAGCGGGCGAGCCAAGAGACCCAGTACTTC
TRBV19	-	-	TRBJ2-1	CASSIAYNEQFF	TGTGCCAGTAGTATAGCATACAATGAGCAGTTCTTC